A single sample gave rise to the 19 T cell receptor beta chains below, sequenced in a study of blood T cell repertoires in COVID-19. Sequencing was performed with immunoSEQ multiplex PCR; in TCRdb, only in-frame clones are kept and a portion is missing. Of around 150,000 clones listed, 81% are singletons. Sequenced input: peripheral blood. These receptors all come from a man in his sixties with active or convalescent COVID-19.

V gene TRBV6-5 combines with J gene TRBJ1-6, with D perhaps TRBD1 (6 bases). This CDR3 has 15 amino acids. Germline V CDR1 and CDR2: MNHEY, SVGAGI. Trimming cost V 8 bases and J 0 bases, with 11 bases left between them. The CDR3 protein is CASVGGASYNSPLHF. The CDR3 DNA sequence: TGTGCCAGCGTAGGGGGGGCCTCCTATAATTCACCCCTCCACTTT.

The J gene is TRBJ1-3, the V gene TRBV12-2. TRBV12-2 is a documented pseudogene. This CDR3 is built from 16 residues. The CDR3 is CASRSKAGYSGNTIYF. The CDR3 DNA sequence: TGTGCAAGTCGCTCGAAGGCGGGGTACTCTGGAAACACCATATATTTT.

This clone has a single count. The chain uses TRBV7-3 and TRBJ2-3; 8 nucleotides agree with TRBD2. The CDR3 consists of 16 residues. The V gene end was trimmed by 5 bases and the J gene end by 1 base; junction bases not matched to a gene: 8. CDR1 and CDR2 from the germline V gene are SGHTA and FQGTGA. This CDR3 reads CASSLNGGAGTDTQYF. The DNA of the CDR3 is TGTGCCAGCAGCCTGAACGGGGGGGCGGGCACAGATACGCAGTATTTT. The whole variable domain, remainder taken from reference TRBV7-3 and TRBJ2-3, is GAGVSQTPSNKVTEKGKYVELRCDPISGHTALYWYRQSLGQGPEFLIYFQGTGAADDSGLPNDRFFAVRPEGSVSTLKIQRTERGDSAVYLCASSLNGGAGTDTQYFGPGTRLTVL.

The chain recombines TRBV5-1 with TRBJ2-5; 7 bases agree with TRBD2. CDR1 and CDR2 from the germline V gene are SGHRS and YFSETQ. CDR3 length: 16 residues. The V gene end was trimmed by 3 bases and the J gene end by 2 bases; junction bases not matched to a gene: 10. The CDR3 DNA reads TGCGCCAGCAGCTCCGGTTTAGCGGGTTCACAAGAGACCCAGTACTTC. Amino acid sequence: CASSSGLAGSQETQYF.

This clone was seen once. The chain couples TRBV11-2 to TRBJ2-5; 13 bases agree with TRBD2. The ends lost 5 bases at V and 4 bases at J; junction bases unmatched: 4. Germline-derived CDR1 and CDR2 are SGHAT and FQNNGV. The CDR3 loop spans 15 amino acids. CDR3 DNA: TGTGCCAGCAGCCCCGGACTAGCGGGAGTAGAGACCCAGTACTTC. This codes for CASSPGLAGVETQYF.

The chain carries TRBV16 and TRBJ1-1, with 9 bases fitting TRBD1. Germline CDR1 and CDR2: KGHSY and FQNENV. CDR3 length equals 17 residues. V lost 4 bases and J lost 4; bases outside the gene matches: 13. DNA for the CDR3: TGTGCCAGCAGCCCCTCGACAGGGGGGCTCAGCGGCACTGAAGCTTTCTTT. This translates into CASSPSTGGLSGTEAFF.

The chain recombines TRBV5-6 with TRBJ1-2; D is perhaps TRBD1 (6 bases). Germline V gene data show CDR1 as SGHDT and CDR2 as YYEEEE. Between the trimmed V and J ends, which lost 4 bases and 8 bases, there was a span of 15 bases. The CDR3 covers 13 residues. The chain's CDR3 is CASSQDRLWGYTF. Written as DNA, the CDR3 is TGTGCCAGCAGCCAAGACAGGCTATGGGGCTACACCTTC.

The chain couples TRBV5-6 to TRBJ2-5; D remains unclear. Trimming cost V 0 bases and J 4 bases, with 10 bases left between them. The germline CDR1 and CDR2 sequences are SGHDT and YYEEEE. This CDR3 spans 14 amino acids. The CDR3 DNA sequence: TGTGCCAGCAGCTTGGAGTCTAGGTCAGAGACCCAGTACTTC. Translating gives CASSLESRSETQYF.

CDR3 region: CSDLSPRGAGYTF. The CDR3 DNA is TGCAGCGACCTCTCCCCCAGGGGGGCTGGCTACACCTTC. The genes are TRBV29-1 and TRBJ1-2, with 7 bases that match TRBD1. The CDR3 contains 13 residues. Germline CDR1 reads SQVTM; CDR2 reads ANQGSEA. With V trimmed by 7 bases and J by 7 bases, 12 bases remained unmatched.

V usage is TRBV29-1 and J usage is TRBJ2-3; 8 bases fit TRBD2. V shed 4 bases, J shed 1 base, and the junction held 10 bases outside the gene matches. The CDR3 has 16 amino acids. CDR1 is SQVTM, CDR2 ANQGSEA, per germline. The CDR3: CSVVGGGSSGTDTQYF. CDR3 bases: TGCAGCGTTGTTGGCGGGGGGTCTTCGGGCACAGATACGCAGTATTTT.

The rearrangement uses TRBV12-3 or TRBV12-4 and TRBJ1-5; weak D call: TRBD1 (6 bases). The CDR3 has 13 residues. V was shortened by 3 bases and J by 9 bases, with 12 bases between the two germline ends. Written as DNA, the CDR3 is TGTGCCAGCAGTTTGGGGGCCGACGGGCCCCAGCATTTT. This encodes CASSLGADGPQHF.

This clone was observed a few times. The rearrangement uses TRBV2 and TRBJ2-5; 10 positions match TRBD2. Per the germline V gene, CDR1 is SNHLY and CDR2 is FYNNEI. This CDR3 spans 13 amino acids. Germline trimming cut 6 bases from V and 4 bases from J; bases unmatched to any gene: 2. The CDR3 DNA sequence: TGTGCCAGCAGGCTAGCGGGAGCAGAGACCCAGTACTTC. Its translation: CASRLAGAETQYF.

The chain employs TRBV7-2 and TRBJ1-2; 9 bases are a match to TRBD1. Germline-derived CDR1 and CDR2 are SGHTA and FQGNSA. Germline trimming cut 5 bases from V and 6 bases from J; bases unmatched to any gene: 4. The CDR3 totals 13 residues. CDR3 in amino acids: CASSAGTGNGYTF. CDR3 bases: TGTGCCAGCAGCGCCGGGACAGGGAATGGCTACACCTTC. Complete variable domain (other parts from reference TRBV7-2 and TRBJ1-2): GAGVSQSPSNKVTEKGKDVELRCDPISGHTALYWYRQSLGQGLEFLIYFQGNSAPDKSGLPSDRFSAERTGGSVSTLTIQRTQQEDSAVYLCASSAGTGNGYTFGSGTRLTVV.

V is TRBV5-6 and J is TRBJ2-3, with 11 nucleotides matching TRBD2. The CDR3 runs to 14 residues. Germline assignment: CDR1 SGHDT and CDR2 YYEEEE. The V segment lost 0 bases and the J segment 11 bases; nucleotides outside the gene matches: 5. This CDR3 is CASSLVSGRALQYF. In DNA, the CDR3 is TGTGCCAGCAGCTTGGTTAGCGGGAGGGCCCTGCAGTATTTT. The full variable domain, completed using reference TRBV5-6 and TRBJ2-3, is DAGVTQSPTHLIKTRGQQVTLRCSPKSGHDTVSWYQQALGQGPQFIFQYYEEEERQRGNFPDRFSGHQFPNYSSELNVNALLLGDSALYLCASSLVSGRALQYFGPGTRLTVL.

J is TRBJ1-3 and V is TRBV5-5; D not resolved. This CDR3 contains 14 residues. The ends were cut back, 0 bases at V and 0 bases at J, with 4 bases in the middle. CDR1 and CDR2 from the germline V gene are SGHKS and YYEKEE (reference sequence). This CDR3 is CASSLVNSGNTIYF. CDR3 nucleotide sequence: TGTGCCAGCAGCTTGGTAAACTCTGGAAACACCATATATTTT.

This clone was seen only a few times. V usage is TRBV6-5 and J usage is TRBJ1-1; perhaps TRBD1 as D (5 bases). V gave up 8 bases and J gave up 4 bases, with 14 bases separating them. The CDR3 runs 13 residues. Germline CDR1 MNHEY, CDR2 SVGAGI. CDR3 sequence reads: CASGAASITEAFF. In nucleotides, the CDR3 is TGTGCCAGCGGGGCAGCTTCGATCACTGAAGCTTTCTTT.

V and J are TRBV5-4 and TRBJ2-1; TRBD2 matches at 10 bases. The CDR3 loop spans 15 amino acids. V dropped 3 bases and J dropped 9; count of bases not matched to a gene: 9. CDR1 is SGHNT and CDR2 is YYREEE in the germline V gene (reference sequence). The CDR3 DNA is TGTGCCAGCAGCTCTTCGCCGCAGCGGGAGGGTGAGCAGTTCTTC. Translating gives CASSSSPQREGEQFF.

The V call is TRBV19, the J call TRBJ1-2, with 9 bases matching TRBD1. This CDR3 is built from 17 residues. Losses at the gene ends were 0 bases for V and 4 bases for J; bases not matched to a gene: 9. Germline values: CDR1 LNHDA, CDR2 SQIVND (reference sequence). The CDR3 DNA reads TGTGCCAGTAGTATAGAGCGGCCGGGACAGGGTTCCTATGGCTACACCTTC. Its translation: CASSIERPGQGSYGYTF.

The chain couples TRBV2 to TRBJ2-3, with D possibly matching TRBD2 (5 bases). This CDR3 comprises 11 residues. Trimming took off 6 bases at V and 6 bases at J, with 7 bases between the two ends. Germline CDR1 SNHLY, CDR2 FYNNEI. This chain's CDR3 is CASRRADTQYF. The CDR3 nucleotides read TGTGCCAGCAGGCGGGCGGATACGCAGTATTTT.